This TCR beta chain was observed in a study of CD8+ T cells in alopecia areata (dated by TCRdb to 2017 to 2018). The study in broad terms: Treated patients were enrolled in an open-label pilot trial of oral tofacitinib, 5 to 10 mg twice daily, for moderate-to-severe alopecia areata. In treated patients, disease severity was measured using the SALT score, which gives the percentage of scalp surface area affected. High-throughput TCRbeta sequencing was used to examine T cell clonal expansion in alopecia areata in both the C3H/HeJ mouse model and human patients. RNA was obtained with the PAXgene miRNA kit for fixed scalp, the miRNeasy kit for PBMCs, and the RNeasy kit for mouse skin. Clonality in the scalp was compared among normal scalp (n=4), patchy alopecia areata scalp (n=8), and alopecia totalis/universalis scalp (n=8). Patients received tofacitinib for 6 to 18 months and were then followed off drug for 6 months to check for delayed response and recurrence. Patients on tofacitinib were biopsied at baseline and after 4 and 24 weeks of treatment, and several of the patients also had a later scalp biopsy. TCRbeta CDR3 regions were amplified by immunoSEQ multiplex PCR with 35 Vbeta forward and 13 Jbeta reverse primers. Scalp tissue and sorted CD4+ and CD8+ peripheral blood T cells from patchy and totalis/universalis alopecia areata patients and from healthy controls were covered by human TCRbeta sequencing. Summary of the overall study and its limitations: Because the treated cohort was small and included a single nonresponder, larger studies are needed to assess links between baseline CD8+ expansion and response. Lesional scalp, especially in alopecia totalis/universalis, showed higher clonality and more expanded CD8+ clones than normal scalp, suggesting antigenic drive. Unlike mouse skin, which is dominated by gammadelta T cells, normal human skin has resident alphabeta T cells that are also sequenced, and this complicates analysis of the scalp TCR repertoire. Many expanded lesional clones persisted in scalp and blood during tofacitinib treatment, which may partly explain relapse after stopping treatment. With tofacitinib, both scalp clonality and the number of expanded CD8+ clones among the top 100 scalp clones went down significantly. Shared TCR sequences between patients were less evident than in mice, which may be partly attributable to HLA diversity in the patient population.

The receptor library was made with the immunoSEQ multiplex PCR assay. For TCR sequencing, RNA was extracted from every sample and reverse transcribed into cDNA to serve as template. SuperScript III was used to make first-strand cDNA, primed with a 2:1 mix of oligo-dT and random hexamers. A synthetic immune receptor repertoire was used to assess amplification bias, and residual bias was removed computationally. The authors' analysis ran thus. Raw reads were preprocessed to remove errors, and CDR3 was defined according to IMGT conventions as the region from the conserved cysteine to phenylalanine. To get clonality, Shannon entropy was normalized by log2 of the number of productive unique TCRs and the result was subtracted from 1. Whether scalp clones were CD4 or CD8 was inferred by matching scalp TCRbeta sequences against CD4 and CD8 repertoires sorted from blood. As stored in TCRdb, this immuneACCESS dataset retains in-frame rearrangements with V and J assigned. A fraction of the clones does not appear; measured against another copy, unresolved V genes explain less than half of the discrepancy, and the remainder lacks a known reason. For V, J and clone size, that table is used; D and trimming come from the DNA. The sample table holds roughly 100,000 clones, of which about 60% were seen once. Of the sample, 15% to 20% is held by the ten largest clones.

From a lookup of the germline V gene (reference sequence), CDR1 and CDR2 are MNHEY and SMNVEV. V loses 7 bases, J loses 1 base, and the germline ends lie 16 bases apart. The CDR3 runs 15 amino acids, cysteine and phenylalanine included. The read is trimmed to its CDR3 DNA, 45 bases read in frame from base 1. The intended sense of this specimen's treatment or condition label: oral pan-JAK inhibitor, 5-10 mg twice daily. Lesional scalp punch biopsies and peripheral blood were obtained from alopecia areata patients. PBMCs were isolated by density centrifugation and stained for CD3, CD4 and CD8, after which CD4+ and CD8+ T cells were sorted on a FACSAria. About this clone: What antigen it recognizes has not been identified. No much larger clone exists at a distance of one base, and base qualities are not known.

This TCR derives from a human donor with alopecia areata. The specimen was CD8+ T cells sorted from blood, collected at approximately week 60, from a patient treated with tofacitinib. This chain is built from TRBV27 and TRBJ2-5; the D segment is perhaps TRBD1 or TRBD2, each sharing 5 matched bases. The CDR3 in this case is CASNPHAGGQETQYF. The sequenced DNA: TGTGCCAGCAACCCCCATGCTGGGGGCCAAGAGACCCAGTACTTC.